Below, 32 T cell receptor beta chains from the same sample are listed, as sequenced in a study of cytomegalovirus exposure and HLA in healthy donors. Primers included in the PCR were 60 Vbeta and 13 Jbeta primers. Only in-frame clones appear in the TCRdb table, and some are missing; sequencing was by immunoSEQ multiplex PCR. Counted here are hundreds of thousands of clones, more than 60% occurring once; the ten biggest clones make up less than 3.5%. Sequencing was performed on PBMCs. These receptors all come from a woman aged 55-75 years in good health and CMV-seropositive.

This clone turned up a few times. The chain links TRBV2 to TRBJ2-3, with a weak D call TRBD2 (5 bases). Germline CDR1 is SNHLY and CDR2 is FYNNEI. The germline V and J ends were trimmed by 7 bases and 8 bases, with 16 bases remaining between them. The CDR3 has 13 amino acids. This chain's CDR3 is CASNLNGEGTQYF. The CDR3 coding sequence is TGTGCCAGCAACCTGAACGGGGAAGGTACGCAGTATTTT.

The V and J genes are TRBV5-1 and TRBJ2-5; D ambiguous. Germline values: CDR1 SGHRS, CDR2 YFSETQ. The V end lost 0 bases, the J end lost 4 bases, and 10 bases lay between the germline ends. The CDR3 covers 14 residues. CDR3 sequence reads: CASSLAGSAETQYF. CDR3 sequence (DNA): TGCGCCAGCAGCTTGGCCGGGTCAGCAGAGACCCAGTACTTC.

The rearrangement uses TRBV28 and TRBJ1-3; D is undetermined. The CDR3 sequence is 13 residues long. V was shortened by 11 bases and J by 7 bases, with 18 bases between the two germline ends. CDR1 and CDR2 (germline): MDHEN, SYDVKM. The CDR3 DNA reads TGTGCCGCCGCGGAGCCCCAGTCGAACACCATATATTTT. Its translation is CAAAEPQSNTIYF.

The chain combines TRBV19 with TRBJ2-1, with 7 bases that match TRBD2. This CDR3 spans 16 amino acids. Germline CDR1 reads LNHDA; CDR2 reads SQIVND (reference sequence). V trimming: 6 bases; J trimming: 6 bases; junction bases outside the gene matches: 14. Here the CDR3 reads CASSQAAGRLGNEQFF. The DNA for the CDR3 is TGTGCCAGTAGCCAGGCAGCGGGGAGATTAGGCAATGAGCAGTTCTTC.

This clone was observed a handful of times. V is TRBV2 and J is TRBJ2-7, with 13 bases matching TRBD2. Per the germline V gene, CDR1 is SNHLY and CDR2 is FYNNEI. Unmatched junction bases numbered 5, after V lost 7 bases and J lost 2 bases. The CDR3 is 15 amino acids. Here the CDR3 reads CASTKGLAGTYEQYF. In DNA, the CDR3 is TGTGCCAGCACTAAGGGACTAGCGGGGACCTACGAGCAGTACTTC.

CDR3 loop: CATGDRGRDTEAFF. CDR3 DNA sequence: TGTGCCACCGGGGACAGGGGGCGTGACACTGAAGCTTTCTTT. The V call is TRBV10-3, the J call TRBJ1-1; 12 positions agree with TRBD1. After removal of 10 bases from V and 3 bases from J, the junction contained 6 bases not matched to a gene. The germline V gene encodes CDR1 ENHRY and CDR2 SYGVKD. The CDR3 runs to 14 residues.

The chain employs TRBV2 and TRBJ2-3, with 7 bases that match TRBD2. Unmatched junction bases numbered 8, after V lost 6 bases and J lost 5 bases. This CDR3 contains 14 residues. Germline CDR1 and CDR2: SNHLY and FYNNEI. For the CDR3, the DNA is TGTGCCAGCAGCCGCGGGAGCGGAGAAGATACGCAGTATTTT. It yields the protein CASSRGSGEDTQYF.

The genes are TRBV28 and TRBJ2-1, with 7 nucleotides matching TRBD2. The germline V gene has CDR1 MDHEN and CDR2 SYDVKM. Germline trimming cut 8 bases from V and 7 bases from J; bases unmatched to any gene: 8. CDR3 length: 13 amino acids. The CDR3 bases are TGTGCCAGCGCAGCGGGATGGGGGAATGAGCAGTTCTTC. Encoded protein: CASAAGWGNEQFF. The entire variable domain, with the rest obtained from reference TRBV28 and TRBJ2-1, is as follows: DVKVTQSSRYLVKRTGEKVFLECVQDMDHENMFWYRQDPGLGLRLIYFSYDVKMKEKGDIPEGYSVSREKKERFSLILESASTNQTSMYLCASAAGWGNEQFFGPGTRLTVL.

The rearrangement joins TRBV30 to TRBJ1-5; TRBD1 agrees at 9 bases. The junction had 12 bases not matched to a gene; V was cut back by 8 bases and J by 4 bases. The CDR3 is 15 amino acids. Germline values: CDR1 GTSNPN, CDR2 SVGIG (reference sequence). CDR3 DNA: TGTGCCCCGGACATACAGGGGGCTTGGAATCAGCCCCAGCATTTT. It yields the protein CAPDIQGAWNQPQHF.

This clone was counted only a few times. V and J are TRBV25-1 and TRBJ2-3, with 9 bases that match TRBD2. The J segment lost 4 bases and the V segment lost 2 bases, leaving 7 bases of the junction unmatched. CDR1 is MGHDK and CDR2 is SYGVNS in the germline V gene. The CDR3 extends over 16 amino acids. The CDR3 region has the DNA TGTGCCAGCAGTGAAAGCGCGGGAGGGCCAGCAGATACGCAGTATTTT. This codes for CASSESAGGPADTQYF.

The chain is built from TRBV5-4 and TRBJ2-1; the match to TRBD2 covers 7 bases. V was clipped by 4 bases and J by 4 bases; unmatched bases: 11. The CDR3 has 16 amino acids. Germline lookup yields CDR1 SGHNT and CDR2 YYREEE (reference sequence). The CDR3: CASSQSAAGAYNEQFF. The CDR3 nucleotides are TGTGCCAGCAGCCAATCGGCGGCGGGAGCGTACAATGAGCAGTTCTTC.

The chain joins TRBV10-2 to TRBJ1-2, with D perhaps matching TRBD1 (6 bases). The germline CDR1 and CDR2 sequences are WSHSY and SAAADI. The CDR3 spans 12 residues. V dropped 0 bases and J dropped 9 bases, with 8 bases sitting between them. The CDR3 DNA follows: TGCGCCAGCAGTGAGTCTGGGGACAGCTACACCTTC. It is translated as CASSESGDSYTF.

This clone was seen only once. The CDR3 region has the DNA TGTGCCAGTAGTATCGCCGGGACAGGGAATCAGCCCCAGCATTTT. Residues: CASSIAGTGNQPQHF. The V call is TRBV19, the J call TRBJ1-5; 9 bases are shared with TRBD1. Germline CDR1 is LNHDA and CDR2 is SQIVND (reference sequence). With V trimmed by 3 bases and J by 4 bases, 4 bases remained unmatched. This CDR3 has 15 residues.

This sequence joins TRBV10-1 and TRBJ2-5; 8 bases map to TRBD1. Near its end, the DNA agrees better with TRBJ2-7, so the J call may be wrong. There are 15 residues in the CDR3. CDR1 and CDR2 (germline): WNHNN, SYGVQD (reference sequence). The CDR3 DNA reads as TGCGCCAGCAGTGATATTAGGACAGGGAAATACGAGCAGTACTTC. Protein sequence: CASSDIRTGKYEQYF.

This sequence joins TRBV10-3 and TRBJ1-6; D is perhaps TRBD1 (5 bases). CDR1 and CDR2 (germline): ENHRY, SYGVKD. The CDR3 totals 14 residues. Trimming shortened V by 5 bases and J by 7 bases, and 12 bases separated the two germline ends. CDR3 residues: CAISTGSQNSPLHF. CDR3 nucleotide sequence: TGTGCCATCAGTACAGGATCTCAAAATTCACCCCTCCACTTT.

The chain employs TRBV14 and TRBJ1-2, with D tentatively TRBD1 (5 bases). Germline CDR1 is SGHDN and CDR2 is FVKESK. The CDR3 covers 14 residues. The germline V and J ends were trimmed by 0 bases and 5 bases, with 10 bases remaining between them. In DNA, the CDR3 is TGTGCCAGCAGCCAAGATTGGGGCGGATATGGCTACACCTTC. Translated, it gives CASSQDWGGYGYTF.

The table lists this clone with a few counts. V usage is TRBV5-6 and J usage is TRBJ2-2, with TRBD1 matching over 7 bases. Germline V gives CDR1 SGHDT, CDR2 YYEEEE. The CDR3 is 14 amino acids. The V and J ends lost 4 bases and 6 bases, in that order; junction bases with no gene match: 6. The DNA for the CDR3 is TGTGCCAGCAGCCGGACAGGTTCCCCCGGGGAGCTGTTTTTT. It encodes CASSRTGSPGELFF.

The chain combines TRBV28 with TRBJ2-1; 13 bases align to TRBD2. The germline V gene encodes CDR1 MDHEN and CDR2 SYDVKM. The CDR3 is made up of 16 amino acids. V gave up 5 bases and J gave up 7 bases; unmatched junction bases: 8. The CDR3 coding sequence is TGTGCCAGCAGTCCGGCGGGACTAGCGGGGACTAATGAGCAGTTCTTC. This codes for CASSPAGLAGTNEQFF. The full variable domain, rest sourced from reference TRBV28 and TRBJ2-1, is DVKVTQSSRYLVKRTGEKVFLECVQDMDHENMFWYRQDPGLGLRLIYFSYDVKMKEKGDIPEGYSVSREKKERFSLILESASTNQTSMYLCASSPAGLAGTNEQFFGPGTRLTVL.

The DNA for the CDR3 is TGTGCCAGCAGTTACCTTGCACTAGCGGGAGGAGAGACCCAGTACTTC. Encoded protein: CASSYLALAGGETQYF. The chain is built from TRBV6-5 and TRBJ2-5; TRBD2 matches 12 bases. The germline CDR1 and CDR2 sequences are MNHEY and SVGAGI. J was trimmed by 4 bases and V by 2 bases; bases with no gene match: 5. CDR3 length: 16 amino acids.

Note on this clone: Its ends do not fully match the called genes, so a read error is possible. The J gene is TRBJ2-6, the V gene TRBV19; TRBD1 matches at 7 bases. The CDR3 extends over 18 amino acids. Germline lookup yields CDR1 LNHDA and CDR2 SQIVND (reference sequence). CDR3 loop: CASSIRQGLGFGVNVLTF. The CDR3 nucleotides are TGTGCCAGTAGTATTAGACAGGGCCTGGGCTTTGGGGTCAACGTCCTGACTTTC.

This clone was seen a handful of times. The chain has TRBV5-1 and TRBJ2-7; TRBD2 aligns across 7 bases. Trimming took 3 bases from V and 2 from J; bases not matched to a gene: 5. The CDR3 totals 14 residues. CDR1 and CDR2 from the germline V gene are SGHRS and YFSETQ. Written as DNA, the CDR3 is TGCGCCAGCAGCTGGGGAGGGCCTACCTACGAGCAGTACTTC. This translates into CASSWGGPTYEQYF.

This clone was counted a few times. The chain has TRBV18 and TRBJ1-5, with D hard to call. CDR1 and CDR2 from the germline V gene are KGHSH and LQKENI. The CDR3 runs to 17 residues. Trimming pared 3 bases from V and 0 bases from J, leaving 15 bases between. The CDR3 DNA sequence: TGTGCCAGCTCACCGGGCCTCCTGATTTATAGCAATCAGCCCCAGCATTTT. Its translation: CASSPGLLIYSNQPQHF.

V usage is TRBV30 and J usage is TRBJ2-3; 8 bases are a match to TRBD1. The V gene end was trimmed by 3 bases and the J gene end by 5 bases; junction bases not matched to a gene: 10. From germline, CDR1 is GTSNPN and CDR2 SVGIG (reference sequence). The CDR3 is 15 residues long. Here the CDR3 reads CAWSPRTGMRDTQYF. The CDR3 coding sequence is TGTGCCTGGAGCCCCAGGACAGGGATGCGAGATACGCAGTATTTT.

The CDR3 DNA follows: TGTGCCAGCAGCCCCCGGGCTAGCGGGAGGGCCCCGATCTACGAGCAGTACTTC. Residues: CASSPRASGRAPIYEQYF. The gene calls are TRBV21-1 and TRBJ2-7; the table gives TRBD2 as D, unverified against the DNA. TRBV21-1 corresponds to a pseudogene. This CDR3 is 18 amino acids long.

The chain combines TRBV5-1 with TRBJ2-5; perhaps TRBD1 as D (5 bases). The CDR3 is made up of 15 amino acids. In germline, CDR1 is SGHRS, CDR2 YFSETQ. V was shortened by 4 bases and J by 1 base, with 14 bases between the two germline ends. The CDR3 DNA reads as TGCGCCAGCAGCCAACAGGTAACGACCCAAGAGACCCAGTACTTC. Its translation is CASSQQVTTQETQYF.

This rearrangement joins TRBV28 to TRBJ2-2, with TRBD1 matching over 8 bases. This CDR3 is 14 amino acids long. The V and J ends lost 6 bases and 1 base, in that order; junction bases with no gene match: 1. CDR1 is MDHEN, CDR2 SYDVKM, per germline. The CDR3 DNA is TGTGCCAGCAGAGGACAGGGGAACACCGGGGAGCTGTTTTTT. Its protein is CASRGQGNTGELFF.

The gene calls are TRBV15 and TRBJ2-3; 11 positions match TRBD1. The CDR3 runs 14 residues. CDR1 and CDR2 (germline): LNHNV, YYDKDF (reference sequence). Trimming took 3 bases from V and 5 from J; bases not matched to a gene: 1. This CDR3 is CATSRGTGGDTQYF. The CDR3 DNA is TGTGCCACCAGCAGGGGGACAGGGGGAGATACGCAGTATTTT. Full variable domain (missing parts from reference TRBV15 and TRBJ2-3): DAMVIQNPRYQVTQFGKPVTLSCSQTLNHNVMYWYQQKSSQAPKLLFHYYDKDFNNEADTPDNFQSRRPNTSFCFLDIRSPGLGDTAMYLCATSRGTGGDTQYFGPGTRLTVL.

This chain links TRBV9 with TRBJ2-5; the match to TRBD2 covers 12 bases. The CDR3 consists of 16 residues. Germline-derived CDR1 and CDR2 are SGDLS and YYNGEE. After removal of 4 bases from V and 5 bases from J, the junction contained 9 bases not matched to a gene. The CDR3 loop reads CASSPTTSGGGETQYF. CDR3 DNA sequence: TGTGCCAGCAGCCCAACGACTAGCGGGGGCGGGGAGACCCAGTACTTC.

The chain recombines TRBV5-1 with TRBJ2-7; D is possibly TRBD1 (7 bases). The CDR3 is 13 residues long. V was clipped by 2 bases and J by 6 bases, with 12 bases between them. Germline CDR1 SGHRS, CDR2 YFSETQ. The CDR3 DNA reads TGCGCCAGCAGCTTTATGCAGGGGGGCGAGCAGTACTTC. Translating it yields CASSFMQGGEQYF.

This CDR3 reads CASSFGGFPDTQYF. The CDR3, as DNA: TGTGCCAGCAGCTTCGGCGGGTTTCCGGATACGCAGTATTTT. The chain carries TRBV7-7 and TRBJ2-3; possibly TRBD2 for D (5 bases). Germline V lookup: CDR1 SSHAT, CDR2 FNYEAQ (reference sequence). With 3 bases removed from V and 6 bases from J, the gap between germline ends came to 13 bases. The CDR3 runs 14 residues.

On this clone itself: Other DNA sequences in the sample encode the same CDR3. This sequence joins TRBV6-5 and TRBJ1-1; D is uncertain. Trimming shortened V by 6 bases and J by 0 bases, and 8 bases separated the two germline ends. The CDR3 loop spans 13 amino acids. Germline loops: CDR1 MNHEY, CDR2 SVGAGI. CDR3 coding DNA: TGTGCCAGCAGCCCTGTTCTGAACACTGAAGCTTTCTTT. It is translated as CASSPVLNTEAFF.

The rearrangement uses TRBV4-3 and TRBJ2-7; weak D call: TRBD1 (6 bases). V dropped 2 bases and J dropped 1 base, with 18 bases sitting between them. The CDR3 runs 17 residues. Germline CDR1 LGHNA, CDR2 YSLEER. The CDR3 here is CASSQTSLRGRSYEQYF. CDR3 DNA sequence: TGCGCCAGCAGCCAAACCTCACTCAGGGGCAGGTCCTACGAGCAGTACTTC.